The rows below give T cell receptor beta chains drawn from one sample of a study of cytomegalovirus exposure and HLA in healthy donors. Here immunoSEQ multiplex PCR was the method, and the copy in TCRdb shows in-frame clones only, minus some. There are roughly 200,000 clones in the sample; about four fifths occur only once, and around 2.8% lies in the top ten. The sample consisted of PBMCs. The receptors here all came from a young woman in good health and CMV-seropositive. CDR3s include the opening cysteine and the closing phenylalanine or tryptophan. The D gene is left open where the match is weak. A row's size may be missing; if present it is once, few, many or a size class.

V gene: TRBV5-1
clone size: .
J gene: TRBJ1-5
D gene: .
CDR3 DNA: TGCGCCAGCAGCTTGGGTGGGGCAGCGGGTCAGCCCCAGCATTTT
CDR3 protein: CASSLGGAAGQPQHF

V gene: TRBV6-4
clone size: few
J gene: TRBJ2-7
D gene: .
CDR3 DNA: TGTGCCAGCGGACTTTCCCGGGGGTCGTCGTCCTACGAGCAGTACTTC
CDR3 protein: CASGLSRGSSSYEQYF

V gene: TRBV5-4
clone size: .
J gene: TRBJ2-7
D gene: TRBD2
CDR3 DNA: TGTGCCAGCAGCAAGGGACTAGCGGGGACCGCCTACGAGCAGTACTTC
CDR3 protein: CASSKGLAGTAYEQYF

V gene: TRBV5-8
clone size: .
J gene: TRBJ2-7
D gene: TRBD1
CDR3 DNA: TGTGCCAGCAGACAGGGGGCGTACGAGCAGTACTTC
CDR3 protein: CASRQGAYEQYF

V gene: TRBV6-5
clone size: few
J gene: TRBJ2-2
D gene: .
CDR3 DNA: TGTGCCAGCACCTTCGTAGGGAGGACCGGGGAGCTGTTTTTT
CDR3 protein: CASTFVGRTGELFF

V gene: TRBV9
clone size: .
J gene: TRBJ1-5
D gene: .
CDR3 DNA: TGTGCCAGCAGCGCTGGACAGAATAATCAGCCCCAGCATTTT
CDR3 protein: CASSAGQNNQPQHF

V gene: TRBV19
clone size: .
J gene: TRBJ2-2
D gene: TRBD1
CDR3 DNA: TGTGCCAGTAGAAGACAGGGGGCGGACACCGGGGAGCTGTTTTTT
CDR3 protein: CASRRQGADTGELFF

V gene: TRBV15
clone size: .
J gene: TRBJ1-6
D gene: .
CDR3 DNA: TGTGCCACCAGCAGAGATATAGGAGTTCATAATTCACCCCTCCACTTT
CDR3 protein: CATSRDIGVHNSPLHF

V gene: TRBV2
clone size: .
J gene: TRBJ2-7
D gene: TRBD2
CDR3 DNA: TGTGCCAGCACCAGAGCGGGGGGGACATACGAGCAGTACTTC
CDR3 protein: CASTRAGGTYEQYF

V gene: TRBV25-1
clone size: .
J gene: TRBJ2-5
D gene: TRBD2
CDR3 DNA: TGTGCCAGCAGCGTTAGACTAGCGGGGGGCCAAGAGACCCAGTACTTC
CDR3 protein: CASSVRLAGGQETQYF

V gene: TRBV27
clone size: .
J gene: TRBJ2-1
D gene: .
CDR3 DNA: TGTGCCAGCAGTCCCCGCCGGTTATCCTCCGGAGGTTACAATGAGCAGTTCTTC
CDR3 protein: CASSPRRLSSGGYNEQFF

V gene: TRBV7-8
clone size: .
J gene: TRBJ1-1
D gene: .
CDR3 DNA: TGTGCCAGCAGCTCCCCCCAGGAGAACACTGAAGCTTTCTTT
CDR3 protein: CASSSPQENTEAFF

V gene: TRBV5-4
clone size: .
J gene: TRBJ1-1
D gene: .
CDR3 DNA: TGTGCCAGCAGTGGCAGGGGCAACACTGAAGCTTTCTTT
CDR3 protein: CASSGRGNTEAFF

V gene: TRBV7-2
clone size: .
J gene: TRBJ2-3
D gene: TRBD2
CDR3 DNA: TGTGCCAGCAGCTTATATGGCGGGGGAACTCCAGATACGCAGTATTTT
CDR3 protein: CASSLYGGGTPDTQYF

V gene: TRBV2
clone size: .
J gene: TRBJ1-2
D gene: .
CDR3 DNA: TGTGCCAGCGGGCCTGGCTACACCTTC
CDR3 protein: CASGPGYTF

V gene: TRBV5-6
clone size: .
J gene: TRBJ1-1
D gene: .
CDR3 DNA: TGTGCCAGCAGCTTGGCGGCAGGGATCGCTGAAGCTTTCTTT
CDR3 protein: CASSLAAGIAEAFF

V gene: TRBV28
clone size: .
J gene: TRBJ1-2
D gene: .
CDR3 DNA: TGTGCCAGCAGTTTTACAAAAAACTATGGCTACACCTTC
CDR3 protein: CASSFTKNYGYTF

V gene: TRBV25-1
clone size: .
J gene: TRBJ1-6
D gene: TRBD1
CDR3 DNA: TGTGCCAGCAGTGACGGGACAGGGTTTAATTCACCCCTCCACTTT
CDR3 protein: CASSDGTGFNSPLHF

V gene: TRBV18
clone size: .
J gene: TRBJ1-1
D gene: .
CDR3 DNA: TGTGCCAGCTCACCACCTAGGGGGAACACTGAAGCTTTCTTT
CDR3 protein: CASSPPRGNTEAFF

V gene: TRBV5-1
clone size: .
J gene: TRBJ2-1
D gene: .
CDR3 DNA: TGCGCCAGCAGCGAAATCCGGGGGGCTCTACCTAAGGCCTACAATGAGCAGTTCTTC
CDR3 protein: CASSEIRGALPKAYNEQFF

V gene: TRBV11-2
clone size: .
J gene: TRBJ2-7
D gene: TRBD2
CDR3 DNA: TGTGCCAGCAGCTTACTAGCGGGGGGGATAGAGCAGTACTTC
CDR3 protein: CASSLLAGGIEQYF

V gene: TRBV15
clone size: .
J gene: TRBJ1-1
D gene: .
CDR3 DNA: TGTGCCACCAGCAGAGAACAAGTCACTGAAGCTTTCTTT
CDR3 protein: CATSREQVTEAFF

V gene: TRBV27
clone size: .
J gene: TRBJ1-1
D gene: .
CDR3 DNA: TGTGCCAGCTCTGGCGGGGGCCCCACTGAAGCTTTCTTT
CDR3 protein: CASSGGGPTEAFF

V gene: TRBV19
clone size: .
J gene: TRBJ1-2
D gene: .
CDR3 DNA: TGTGCCAGTAGCCCCGGGCCGGGGGGGGTCTATGGCTACACCTTC
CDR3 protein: CASSPGPGGVYGYTF